This entry lists 24 T cell receptor beta chains sequenced from one sample in a study of CD8 T cells in ankylosing spondylitis. Via MiXCR, TCRdb re-called the 5' RACE reads, giving one row per CDR3 protein. The sample includes around 300,000 distinct CDR3 sequences, 20% to 25% seen only once; the top ten take 3% to 4%. Source material: blood, either unsorted or a sorted T cell fraction (not recorded which). These receptor sequences come from a female donor with ankylosing spondylitis or in good health (not recorded which).

CDR3 sequence reads: CASSPGGGGTTEAFF. In nucleotides, the CDR3 is TGTGCCAGCAGCCCTGGTGGGGGAGGGACCACTGAAGCTTTCTTT. The rearrangement links TRBV5-6 to TRBJ1-1, with D perhaps TRBD1 (5 bases). The germline CDR1 and CDR2 sequences are SGHDT and YYEEEE. The CDR3 contains 15 residues. V lost 4 bases and J 4 bases, leaving 17 bases between the germline ends. Based on the CDR3 plus reference TRBV5-6 and TRBJ1-1, the full variable domain is DAGVTQSPTHLIKTRGQQVTLRCSPKSGHDTVSWYQQALGQGPQFIFQYYEEEERQRGNFPDRFSGHQFPNYSSELNVNALLLGDSALYLCASSPGGGGTTEAFFGQGTRLTVV.

This clonotype showed up just a few times. CDR3 in DNA: TGCGCCAGCAGCCAAGACGAGCGGGAGTCTCGGGATGAGCAGTTCTTC. Translation: CASSQDERESRDEQFF. The genes are TRBV4-3 and TRBJ2-1; 8 bases align to TRBD2. Looked up from germline, CDR1 is LGHNA and CDR2 is YSLEER. CDR3 length: 16 residues. The V segment lost 0 bases and the J segment 8 bases; nucleotides outside the gene matches: 9.

This clonotype appeared a few times. The chain couples TRBV5-6 to TRBJ2-7; the match to TRBD1 covers 8 bases. This CDR3 spans 16 amino acids. Germline V gene data show CDR1 as SGHDT and CDR2 as YYEEEE. Trimming took 0 bases from V and 4 from J; bases not matched to a gene: 9. In DNA, the CDR3 is TGTGCCAGCAGCTTGGCCTTAGACAGGGGACGTTACGAGCAGTACTTC. Amino acid sequence: CASSLALDRGRYEQYF.

V usage is TRBV4-3 and J usage is TRBJ1-3; D gene unclear. Per the germline V gene, CDR1 is LGHNA and CDR2 is YSLEER. The CDR3 is made up of 16 amino acids. Trimming removed 0 bases from V and 0 bases from J, with 9 bases in between. As DNA, the CDR3 is TGCGCCAGCAGCCAAGATGGGTCGATCTCTGGAAACACCATATATTTT. Translated, it gives CASSQDGSISGNTIYF.

The genes are TRBV5-5 and TRBJ2-3; no clear D gene. Trimming removed 0 bases at V and 2 bases at J, with 10 bases between. Germline V gives CDR1 SGHKS, CDR2 YYEKEE (reference sequence). The CDR3 spans 15 residues. DNA for the CDR3: TGTGCCAGCAGCTTGGAGTTGGCACTCACAGATACGCAGTATTTT. It yields the protein CASSLELALTDTQYF.

This clonotype showed up just a few times. This chain uses TRBV20-1 with TRBJ2-1, with D possibly matching TRBD2 (6 bases). Germline CDR1 and CDR2: DFQATT and SNEGSKA (reference sequence). Trimming left V 4 bases short and J 3 bases short, with 19 bases between. The CDR3 is made up of 16 amino acids. The CDR3 loop reads CSATGGGTSDYNEQFF. CDR3 DNA: TGCAGTGCTACGGGTGGCGGGACTTCAGACTACAATGAGCAGTTCTTC.

CDR3 in amino acids: CASSDRQGIGEQFF. CDR3 nucleotide sequence: TGCGCCAGCAGTGACCGACAGGGAATAGGTGAGCAGTTCTTC. The chain joins TRBV10-1 to TRBJ2-1, with 7 bases fitting TRBD1. The CDR3 spans 14 residues. CDR1 is WNHNN, CDR2 SYGVQD, per germline (reference sequence). With 3 bases clipped from V and 9 bases from J, the junction kept 8 bases outside the gene matches.

Only a few counts were recorded for this clonotype. The chain joins TRBV10-1 to TRBJ2-1; 11 nucleotides match TRBD2. J was trimmed by 7 bases and V by 10 bases; bases with no gene match: 9. Germline CDR1 and CDR2: WNHNN and SYGVQD (reference sequence). There are 14 residues in the CDR3. CDR3 amino acids: CATSLAGEGNEQFF. The CDR3 region has the DNA TGCGCCACCTCACTAGCGGGAGAGGGGAATGAGCAGTTCTTC.

This clonotype has ten or more counts. CDR3 region: CASRPGDPSGANVLTF. Here the CDR3 DNA reads TGTGCCAGCAGGCCCGGGGACCCCTCTGGGGCCAACGTCCTGACTTTC. This sequence joins TRBV6-1 and TRBJ2-6, with D perhaps assigned TRBD1 or TRBD2 (5 bases each). The ends were cut back, 6 bases at V and 0 bases at J, with 12 bases in the middle. This CDR3 is built from 16 residues. CDR1 is MNHNS and CDR2 is SASEGT in the germline V gene.

This clonotype showed up just a few times. The rearrangement links TRBV11-2 to TRBJ2-7; no clear D gene. The V end lost 5 bases, the J end lost 4 bases, and 9 bases lay between the germline ends. The CDR3 covers 12 residues. Germline-derived CDR1 and CDR2 are SGHAT and FQNNGV. CDR3 nucleotide sequence: TGTGCCAGCAGCCCACAGCGTTACGAGCAGTACTTC. This sequence encodes CASSPQRYEQYF.

This clonotype was seen at least ten times. The chain couples TRBV6-1 to TRBJ2-7; 10 bases align to TRBD2. The CDR3 is made up of 13 amino acids. Per germline, CDR1 MNHNS and CDR2 SASEGT. V shed 8 bases, J shed 5 bases, and the junction held 6 bases outside the gene matches. CDR3 nucleotide sequence: TGTGCCAGCCAGGGACTAGCGTTACACGAGCAGTACTTC. The encoded protein is CASQGLALHEQYF.

CDR3 DNA: TGCAGCGCCGTCATGGTAGGACAAACTGAAGCTTTCTTT. Encoded protein: CSAVMVGQTEAFF. V gene TRBV29-1 combines with J gene TRBJ1-1; D may be TRBD1 (5 bases). Germline loops: CDR1 SQVTM, CDR2 ANQGSEA. CDR3 length: 13 residues. The germline V and J ends were trimmed by 7 bases and 5 bases, with 17 bases remaining between them. The variable domain in full, with the rest retrieved from reference TRBV29-1 and TRBJ1-1, is SAVISQKPSRDICQRGTSLTIQCQVDSQVTMMFWYRQQPGQSLTLIATANQGSEATYESGFVIDKFPISRPNLTFSTLTVSNMSPEDSSIYLCSAVMVGQTEAFFGQGTRLTVV.

The chain employs TRBV28 and TRBJ2-1, with D possibly matching TRBD2 (6 bases). The CDR3 totals 13 residues. The V and J ends lost 8 bases and 1 base respectively, with 9 bases between them. Germline lookup yields CDR1 MDHEN and CDR2 SYDVKM. CDR3 protein: CASLGGSYNEQFF. In nucleotides, the CDR3 is TGTGCCAGCTTGGGAGGATCCTACAATGAGCAGTTCTTC.

This clonotype has a handful of counts. The V call is TRBV10-3, the J call TRBJ2-2; D is ambiguous. Germline V CDR1 and CDR2: ENHRY, SYGVKD. Trimming left V 0 bases short and J 3 bases short, with 5 bases between. The CDR3 sequence is 14 residues long. DNA of the CDR3: TGTGCCATCAGTGAGTCGTCGGACACCGGGGAGCTGTTTTTT. Its protein is CAISESSDTGELFF.

The CDR3 sequence is CAISENPGARGNEQFF. Written as DNA, the CDR3 is TGTGCCATCAGTGAGAATCCGGGAGCCCGGGGAAATGAGCAGTTCTTC. The J gene is TRBJ2-1, the V gene TRBV10-3; D might be TRBD2 (6 bases). This CDR3 has 16 amino acids. The germline CDR1 and CDR2 sequences are ENHRY and SYGVKD. The V and J ends lost 2 bases and 7 bases respectively, with 18 bases between them.

V and J are TRBV6-1 and TRBJ2-7; D is possibly TRBD1 (6 bases). The CDR3 length is 13 residues. Per germline, CDR1 MNHNS and CDR2 SASEGT. V was pared by 6 bases and J by 6 bases, with 15 bases between. CDR3 region: CASRTGIRGEQYF. The CDR3 nucleotides are TGTGCCAGCAGAACAGGGATCCGGGGCGAGCAGTACTTC.

The rearrangement links TRBV10-3 to TRBJ2-1, with TRBD1 identical over 12 bases. Germline lookup yields CDR1 ENHRY and CDR2 SYGVKD. The J segment lost 0 bases and the V segment lost 0 bases, leaving 9 bases of the junction unmatched. CDR3 length equals 20 residues. The CDR3 region has the DNA TGTGCCATCAGTGAGTCGATGGGACAGGGGGCCCCGAGCTCCTACAATGAGCAGTTCTTC. It codes for CAISESMGQGAPSSYNEQFF.

This clonotype was counted only a few times. This chain links TRBV12-3 or TRBV12-4 with TRBJ2-3; 7 nucleotides agree with TRBD2. Unmatched junction bases numbered 6, after V lost 7 bases and J lost 2 bases. The CDR3 extends over 14 amino acids. In nucleotides, the CDR3 is TGTGCCAGCACTCCTAGCGGCCACACAGATACGCAGTATTTT. It codes for CASTPSGHTDTQYF.

This clonotype has just a few counts. The rearrangement links TRBV6-5 to TRBJ2-1; D ambiguous. The CDR3 loop spans 14 amino acids. The germline V and J ends were trimmed by 2 bases and 4 bases, with 9 bases remaining between them. Per the germline V gene, CDR1 is MNHEY and CDR2 is SVGAGI. The CDR3 DNA sequence: TGTGCCAGCAGTTACACTCGATCTTACAATGAGCAGTTCTTC. Its translation is CASSYTRSYNEQFF.

This clonotype was seen at least ten times. The chain couples TRBV10-3 to TRBJ1-1; TRBD1 is a possible D gene (5 bases). Trimming pared 2 bases from V and 4 bases from J, leaving 11 bases between. CDR1 and CDR2 from the germline V gene are ENHRY and SYGVKD. The CDR3 has 14 amino acids. Here the CDR3 reads CAISEGAWTTEAFF. CDR3 DNA sequence: TGTGCCATCAGTGAGGGGGCTTGGACCACTGAAGCTTTCTTT.

This chain connects TRBV20-1 to TRBJ2-1; TRBD2 aligns across 14 bases. The CDR3 contains 14 residues. V gave up 6 bases and J gave up 8 bases; unmatched junction bases: 6. Per the germline V gene, CDR1 is DFQATT and CDR2 is SNEGSKA (reference sequence). CDR3: CSAPGTSGRHEQFF. As DNA, the CDR3 is TGCAGTGCCCCAGGGACTAGCGGGAGACATGAGCAGTTCTTC.

This chain links TRBV2 with TRBJ2-7; 9 bases are shared with TRBD1. The CDR3 runs 15 residues. V shed 7 bases, J shed 4 bases, and the junction held 11 bases outside the gene matches. Germline-derived CDR1 and CDR2 are SNHLY and FYNNEI. CDR3 loop: CASTPSGTGQYEQYF. For the CDR3, the DNA is TGTGCCAGCACCCCCTCCGGGACAGGGCAATACGAGCAGTACTTC. The full variable domain, rest sourced from reference TRBV2 and TRBJ2-7, is EPEVTQTPSHQVTQMGQEVILRCVPISNHLYFYWYRQILGQKVEFLVSFYNNEISEKSEIFDDQFSVERPDGSNFTLKIRSTKLEDSAMYFCASTPSGTGQYEQYFGPGTRLTVT.

This clonotype showed up just a few times. CDR3 sequence reads: CASSLPVGITDTQYF. CDR3 sequence (DNA): TGTGCCAGCAGCCTCCCGGTCGGGATCACAGATACGCAGTATTTT. This chain uses TRBV5-6 with TRBJ2-3; D possibly corresponds to TRBD2 (5 bases). The CDR3 sequence is 15 residues long. Germline CDR1 reads SGHDT; CDR2 reads YYEEEE. Trimming pared 4 bases from V and 2 bases from J, leaving 14 bases between.

This clonotype was counted at least ten times. This rearrangement joins TRBV12-3 or TRBV12-4 to TRBJ2-3; possible D gene TRBD2, 6 bases. V was clipped by 6 bases and J by 0 bases, with 10 bases between them. The CDR3 covers 14 residues. Here the CDR3 reads CASSLSGSTDTQYF. CDR3 in DNA: TGTGCCAGCAGCCTTAGCGGAAGCACAGATACGCAGTATTTT.